This T cell receptor beta chain was identified during a study of blood T cell repertoires in COVID-19. This CDR3 region has 16 residues. From germline, CDR1 is KGHDR and CDR2 SFDVKD. The junction had 9 bases not matched to a gene; V was cut back by 3 bases and J by 2 bases. Allocation to cohorts depended on clinical history reported by the participants. Clones were read by immunoSEQ multiplex PCR, and TCRdb kept only the in-frame ones, dropping some. The sample shows 250,000 to 350,000 clones, around 88% of them seen only once. The V and J genes are TRBV24-1 and TRBJ2-7, with 7 nucleotides matching TRBD1. The origin of this receptor is a woman in her thirties or forties who had recovered from COVID-19. The sample consisted of PBMCs or T cells enriched from blood (not recorded which). The CDR3 bases are TGTGCCACCAGTGATCTTTTCAGGGGGTTCCCCTACGAGCAGTACTTC. Translated, it gives CATSDLFRGFPYEQYF.